Shown below are 18 T cell receptor beta chains from a single sample sequenced in a study of blood T cell repertoires in COVID-19. Sequencing used immunoSEQ multiplex PCR; TCRdb keeps in-frame clones, though not all of them. The profile shows around 110,000 clones, approximately 83% of them singletons. The specimen was peripheral blood. The receptors derive from a woman in her 70s with acute or convalescent COVID-19.

This chain uses TRBV11-2 with TRBJ1-2; the match to TRBD1 covers 9 bases. Trimming at V came to 5 bases and at J to 4 bases, leaving 5 bases not matched to a gene. The CDR3 length is 14 residues. From germline, CDR1 is SGHAT and CDR2 FQNNGV. CDR3 nucleotides: TGTGCCAGCAGCCAAAACAGGGGGCCCTATGGCTACACCTTC. This sequence encodes CASSQNRGPYGYTF.

This chain connects TRBV21-1 to TRBJ1-2; the DNA was not used to check the table's D call, TRBD1. TRBV21-1 is a known pseudogene. This CDR3 comprises 11 residues. For the CDR3, the DNA is TGTGCCAGCAGCAAGGGACAGGGGAGCTCCTTC. This sequence encodes CASSKGQGSSF.

This clone is a singleton in its sample. CDR3 coding DNA: TGTGCCAGCAGTGACCCGGACTGGAGGGGTCGACAGGGATCTGATTCACCCCTCCACTTT. Translated, it gives CASSDPDWRGRQGSDSPLHF. V and J are TRBV6-4 and TRBJ1-6; 7 bases align to TRBD1. The germline V gene has CDR1 MRHNA and CDR2 SNTAGT. Trimming at V came to 2 bases and at J to 8 bases, leaving 21 bases not matched to a gene. CDR3 length: 20 residues.

Here the CDR3 DNA reads TGTGCCAGCAGCCTAGGGACAGGTTCCGAGCAGTACTTC. Translation gives CASSLGTGSEQYF. The chain employs TRBV7-3 and TRBJ2-7, with 8 bases lining up with TRBD1. The ends lost 5 bases at V and 6 bases at J; junction bases unmatched: 6. The CDR3 sequence is 13 residues long. Germline assignment: CDR1 SGHTA and CDR2 FQGTGA.

CDR3 bases: TGTGCCAGTAGTTTTATGGACAGTGCCAATCAGCCCCAGCATTTT. Translating gives CASSFMDSANQPQHF. The chain couples TRBV19 to TRBJ1-5; a possible D gene is TRBD1 (6 bases). The CDR3 runs to 15 residues. CDR1 is LNHDA and CDR2 is SQIVND in the germline V gene (reference sequence). V dropped 5 bases and J dropped 3 bases, with 14 bases sitting between them.

The rearrangement uses TRBV19 and TRBJ1-6, with D unresolved. The V and J ends lost 6 bases and 7 bases respectively, with 13 bases between them. This CDR3 is 14 amino acids long. CDR1 is LNHDA and CDR2 is SQIVND in the germline V gene (reference sequence). In DNA form, the CDR3 reads TGTGCCAGTAGCCTCCGGGAGCCAAATTCACCCCTCCACTTT. Protein: CASSLREPNSPLHF.

The rearrangement uses TRBV4-1 and TRBJ2-1; unclear D gene. CDR3 length: 16 residues. Germline loops: CDR1 MGHRA, CDR2 YSYEKL. Deletions cut 4 bases from V and 4 bases from J, with 17 bases between. The CDR3 is CASSRLDLLEYNEQFF. The DNA for the CDR3 is TGCGCCAGCAGCCGCCTAGACCTTCTGGAGTACAATGAGCAGTTCTTC.

J is TRBJ1-1 and V is TRBV19; 8 bases match TRBD1. This CDR3 spans 14 amino acids. V was clipped by 6 bases and J by 5 bases; unmatched bases: 8. CDR1 is LNHDA, CDR2 SQIVND, per germline (reference sequence). CDR3 sequence (DNA): TGTGCCAGTAGATACCAGGGGGCAAGAACTGAAGCTTTCTTT. It codes for CASRYQGARTEAFF.

This clone has just a few counts. CDR3 in DNA: TGTGCCAGCAGCCAAGATAGCCCGGGACTAGTCGTGGGTAATACGCAGTATTTT. Protein product: CASSQDSPGLVVGNTQYF. The chain carries TRBV4-2 and TRBJ2-3; 8 nucleotides agree with TRBD2. From germline, CDR1 is LGHNA and CDR2 YNFKEQ. The CDR3 sequence is 18 residues long. V lost 0 bases and J lost 7; bases outside the gene matches: 15.

The chain employs TRBV6-4 and TRBJ2-5; TRBD2 might be the D (6 bases). CDR3 length equals 15 residues. Germline assignment: CDR1 MRHNA and CDR2 SNTAGT. V lost 4 bases, J lost 1 base, and 13 bases lay in between. The CDR3: CASSAGGLPQETQYF. The CDR3, as DNA: TGTGCCAGCAGTGCCGGGGGACTCCCCCAAGAGACCCAGTACTTC.

This sequence joins TRBV2 and TRBJ1-4; D remains ambiguous. In germline, CDR1 is SNHLY, CDR2 FYNNEI. The CDR3 length is 13 residues. Deletions cut 10 bases from V and 5 bases from J, with 14 bases between. The CDR3 sequence: CATQSFPNEKLFF. In DNA, the CDR3 is TGTGCCACCCAGTCCTTTCCAAATGAAAAACTGTTTTTT. Full variable domain (outside the CDR3, taken from reference TRBV2 and TRBJ1-4): EPEVTQTPSHQVTQMGQEVILRCVPISNHLYFYWYRQILGQKVEFLVSFYNNEISEKSEIFDDQFSVERPDGSNFTLKIRSTKLEDSAMYFCATQSFPNEKLFFGSGTQLSVL.

V and J are TRBV9 and TRBJ2-3; D gene ambiguous. Deletions cut 4 bases from V and 8 bases from J, with 14 bases between. From germline, CDR1 is SGDLS and CDR2 YYNGEE. The CDR3 has 13 amino acids. This chain's CDR3 is CASSMTPAGTQYF. CDR3 in DNA: TGTGCCAGCAGCATGACACCCGCCGGTACGCAGTATTTT.

The J gene is TRBJ2-1, the V gene TRBV19, with 9 positions matching TRBD1. The CDR3 totals 12 residues. J lost 9 bases, V lost 5 bases, and 2 bases had no gene match. The germline gives CDR1 LNHDA, CDR2 SQIVND (reference sequence). CDR3 sequence reads: CASSSTGGEQFF. For the CDR3, the DNA is TGTGCCAGTAGTTCGACAGGGGGTGAGCAGTTCTTC.

The chain has TRBV6-5 and TRBJ1-2, with D hard to call. The V end was cut by 7 bases, the J end by 8 bases, with 20 bases between. Germline V gene lookup returns CDR1 MNHEY and CDR2 SVGAGI. The CDR3 sequence is 14 residues long. The CDR3 DNA reads TGTGCCAGCACCCTAGACCCAGTGGCGGAGGGCTACACCTTC. This codes for CASTLDPVAEGYTF.

V and J are TRBV4-1 and TRBJ1-5; TRBD1 might be the D (6 bases). The CDR3 is 15 amino acids. Between the trimmed V and J ends, which lost 1 base and 2 bases, there was a span of 9 bases. Germline V gene sequence: CDR1 MGHRA, CDR2 YSYEKL. The CDR3 is CASSQGSGGNQPQHF. The CDR3 DNA is TGCGCCAGCAGCCAAGGGTCAGGGGGCAATCAGCCCCAGCATTTT.

This chain links TRBV27 with TRBJ1-1, with a weak D call TRBD1 (6 bases). The V gene's germline CDR1 is MNHEY and CDR2 SMNVEV (reference sequence). Trimming shortened V by 6 bases and J by 1 base, and 9 bases separated the two germline ends. The CDR3 has 13 residues. CDR3 sequence (DNA): TGTGCCAGCAGCAGGACAGCGAACACTGAAGCTTTCTTT. Residues: CASSRTANTEAFF.

Written as DNA, the CDR3 is TGTGCCAGCAGTTATACCTCAGGGGGAGGCTATGGCTACACCTTC. This sequence encodes CASSYTSGGGYGYTF. This chain connects TRBV6-5 to TRBJ1-2, with 7 bases fitting TRBD1. This CDR3 is 15 amino acids long. The V gene end was trimmed by 3 bases and the J gene end by 4 bases; junction bases not matched to a gene: 8. Germline-derived CDR1 and CDR2 are MNHEY and SVGAGI.

This sequence joins TRBV5-1 and TRBJ2-5, with 11 bases aligning to TRBD2. The CDR3 has 14 amino acids. The trim removed 4 bases at V and 6 bases at J, leaving 5 bases unmatched. In germline, CDR1 is SGHRS, CDR2 YFSETQ. CDR3 in DNA: TGCGCCAGCAGCGAACCTAGCGGGAGGAAGACCCAGTACTTC. This gives the protein CASSEPSGRKTQYF.